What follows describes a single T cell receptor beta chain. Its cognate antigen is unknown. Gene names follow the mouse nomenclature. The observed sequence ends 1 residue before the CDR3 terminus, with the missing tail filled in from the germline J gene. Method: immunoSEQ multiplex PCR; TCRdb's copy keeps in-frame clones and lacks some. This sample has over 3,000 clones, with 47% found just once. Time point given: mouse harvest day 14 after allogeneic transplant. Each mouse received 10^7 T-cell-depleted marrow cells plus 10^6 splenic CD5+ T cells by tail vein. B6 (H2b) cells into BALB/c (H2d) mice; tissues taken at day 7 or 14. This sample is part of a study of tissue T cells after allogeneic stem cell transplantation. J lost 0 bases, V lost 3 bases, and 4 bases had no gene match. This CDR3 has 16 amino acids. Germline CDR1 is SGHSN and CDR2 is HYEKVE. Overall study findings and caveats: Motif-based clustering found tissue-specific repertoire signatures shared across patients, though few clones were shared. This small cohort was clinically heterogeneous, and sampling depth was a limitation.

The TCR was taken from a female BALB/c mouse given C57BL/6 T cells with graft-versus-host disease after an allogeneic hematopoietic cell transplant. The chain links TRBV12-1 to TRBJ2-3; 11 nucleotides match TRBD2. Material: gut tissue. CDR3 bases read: TGTGCCAGCTCTAGACTGGGGGGGTCTAGTGCAGAAACGCTGTAT. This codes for CASSRLGGSSAETLY. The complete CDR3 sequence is CASSRLGGSSAETLYF.